This T cell receptor (beta chain) was retrieved from a study of blood T cell repertoires in COVID-19. About the research overall: Whether acute or convalescent, the COVID-19 samples came from the United States, Italy and Spain. From T cells, B-cell-depleted T cells, or PBMCs came the material, which was cDNA or gDNA.

Trimming left V 4 bases short and J 6 bases short, with 7 bases between. The CDR3 runs to 12 residues. Per the germline V gene, CDR1 is SGHRS and CDR2 is YFSETQ. How the authors handled the data: Estimates of nucleated cell counts were drawn from the amplification of reference gene primers. Some clones are missing from TCRdb's copy, which holds only in-frame ones; the method was immunoSEQ multiplex PCR. The DNA was the basis for D and trimming; V, J and clone size are from that table. The sample includes around 100,000 clones, 85% to 90% of them seen just once. The genes are TRBV5-1 and TRBJ2-2, with no clear D. The sequenced material came from peripheral blood. This clonotype was sampled from a human donor in a cohort sampled during active COVID-19. CDR3 amino acids: CASSEVAGELFF. The CDR3 DNA follows: TGCGCCAGCAGCGAGGTTGCCGGGGAGCTGTTTTTT.